The 11 T cell receptor beta chains in this list originate from one sample, sequenced in a study of T cell responses to AZD1222 COVID-19 vaccine. Sequenced by immunoSEQ multiplex PCR; TCRdb stores in-frame clones only, minus some. The repertoire holds about 110,000 clones, with roughly 90% as singletons. Material: peripheral blood, obtained 28 days after the second AZD1222 dose. The source is an adult who received the AZD1222 COVID-19 vaccine.

This CDR3 is CASSFGRDTDTQYF. The CDR3 bases are TGCGCCAGCAGCTTCGGGAGGGACACAGATACGCAGTATTTT. The V gene is TRBV5-1, the J gene TRBJ2-3, with 8 nucleotides matching TRBD2. This CDR3 has 14 amino acids. After removal of 2 bases from V and 2 bases from J, the junction contained 1 base not matched to a gene. Germline values: CDR1 SGHRS, CDR2 YFSETQ.

The V and J genes are TRBV28 and TRBJ2-1, with TRBD2 identical over 7 bases. Germline CDR1 is MDHEN and CDR2 is SYDVKM. Unmatched junction bases numbered 7, after V lost 6 bases and J lost 5 bases. The CDR3 is 14 amino acids. CDR3: CASSASGRDNEQFF. The DNA for the CDR3 is TGTGCCAGCAGCGCTAGCGGAAGAGACAATGAGCAGTTCTTC.

The genes are TRBV6-1 and TRBJ2-1; D gene uncertain. The CDR3 extends over 13 amino acids. The ends were cut back, 2 bases at V and 5 bases at J, with 7 bases in the middle. CDR1 MNHNS and CDR2 SASEGT come from the germline V gene. The CDR3: CASSENRDNEQFF. In DNA, the CDR3 is TGTGCCAGCAGTGAAAACCGGGACAATGAGCAGTTCTTC.

This clone was seen a single time. The chain joins TRBV19 to TRBJ1-1; TRBD1 agrees at 10 bases. Germline V gene data show CDR1 as LNHDA and CDR2 as SQIVND (reference sequence). Trimming cost V 4 bases and J 5 bases; bases outside gene matches: 4. The CDR3 has 14 residues. CDR3: CASSRGDRGTEAFF. In nucleotides, the CDR3 is TGTGCCAGTAGTAGGGGGGACAGGGGTACTGAAGCTTTCTTT.

The chain is built from TRBV2 and TRBJ1-5; no clear D. The CDR3 has 13 residues. The V end lost 5 bases, the J end lost 6 bases, and 11 bases lay between the germline ends. CDR1 is SNHLY, CDR2 FYNNEI, per germline. CDR3 loop: CASSLGSVQPQHF. In DNA form, the CDR3 reads TGTGCCAGCAGTCTGGGGTCGGTTCAGCCCCAGCATTTT.

This clone has a single count. The rearrangement uses TRBV24-1 and TRBJ2-1; 7 bases map to TRBD2. The junction had 5 bases not matched to a gene; V was cut back by 0 bases and J by 10 bases. Germline CDR1 reads KGHDR; CDR2 reads SFDVKD. This CDR3 region has 14 residues. CDR3 bases: TGTGCCACCAGTGATTTGCTGGGGGGGAAAGAGCAGTTCTTC. Translating gives CATSDLLGGKEQFF.

V usage is TRBV14 and J usage is TRBJ1-6; a possible D gene is TRBD1 (5 bases). The CDR3 has 16 amino acids. Germline V lookup: CDR1 SGHDN, CDR2 FVKESK. V dropped 4 bases and J dropped 1 base, with 11 bases sitting between them. Here the CDR3 DNA reads TGTGCCAGCAGCCCCCCTGGGGGGTCCTATAATTCACCCCTCCACTTT. The encoded protein is CASSPPGGSYNSPLHF.

This clone was observed a few times. V usage is TRBV5-1 and J usage is TRBJ2-7; 7 bases align to TRBD1. The length of the CDR3 is 14 residues. The germline gives CDR1 SGHRS, CDR2 YFSETQ. The ends lost 7 bases at V and 6 bases at J; junction bases unmatched: 13. This CDR3 is CASRAAGQDREQYF. The CDR3 DNA reads as TGCGCCAGCCGTGCCGCAGGACAGGACCGCGAGCAGTACTTC.

The CDR3 sequence is CASSFPGQSNEQFF. The CDR3 coding sequence is TGTGCCAGCAGCTTTCCGGGACAGTCGAATGAGCAGTTCTTC. The rearrangement uses TRBV11-2 and TRBJ2-1, with 7 bases aligning to TRBD1. The CDR3 contains 14 residues. Germline V CDR1 and CDR2: SGHAT, FQNNGV. V lost 3 bases and J lost 7; bases outside the gene matches: 6.

The chain employs TRBV19 and TRBJ1-2, with D unclear. Germline CDR1 and CDR2: LNHDA and SQIVND (reference sequence). The V end was cut by 6 bases, the J end by 2 bases, with 16 bases between. The CDR3 totals 15 residues. The CDR3 loop reads CASRIKIGINYGYTF. As DNA, the CDR3 is TGTGCCAGTAGGATTAAAATTGGAATAAACTATGGCTACACCTTC.

The V call is TRBV3-1 (or the pseudogene TRBV3-2), the J call TRBJ2-4; the D is unclear. CDR1 is LGHDT and CDR2 is YNNKEL in the germline V gene (reference sequence). The CDR3 sequence is 13 residues long. The V gene lost 1 base and the J gene lost 6 bases, with 7 bases spanning the gap. The CDR3 DNA sequence: TGTGCCAGCAGCCAAGGACCAATAAACATTCAGTACTTC. It is translated as CASSQGPINIQYF.